Detailed here is one TCR beta chain. Its antigen is not identified. This entry comes from a study of T cells after posttransplantation cyclophosphamide. The related graft donor's blood sample was taken on the day of bone marrow donation. Findings of the study overall: Blood and skin or GI T cell repertoires showed limited TRB overlap. TRB clonality was highly associated with recipient CMV seropositivity and reactivation. Donor-recipient repertoire similarity was low at 1-2 months, rising over year one.

The repertoire was sequenced with immunoSEQ multiplex PCR; TCRdb's copy has only in-frame clones and lacks some. Here the sample spans 18,000 or so clones, around 78% being singletons. The sequencing input was memory CD4+ T cells sorted from blood. This TCR derives from a man aged 25-40 years in good health and a related stem cell transplant donor.

The CDR3: CASSLPQGRSNSPLHF. The DNA for the CDR3 is TGCGCCAGCAGCTTACCCCAGGGGAGAAGTAATTCACCCCTCCACTTT. The chain recombines TRBV5-1 with TRBJ1-6, with D maybe TRBD1 (6 bases). V was pared by 2 bases and J by 6 bases, with 15 bases between. The germline V gene has CDR1 SGHRS and CDR2 YFSETQ. CDR3 length equals 16 residues.